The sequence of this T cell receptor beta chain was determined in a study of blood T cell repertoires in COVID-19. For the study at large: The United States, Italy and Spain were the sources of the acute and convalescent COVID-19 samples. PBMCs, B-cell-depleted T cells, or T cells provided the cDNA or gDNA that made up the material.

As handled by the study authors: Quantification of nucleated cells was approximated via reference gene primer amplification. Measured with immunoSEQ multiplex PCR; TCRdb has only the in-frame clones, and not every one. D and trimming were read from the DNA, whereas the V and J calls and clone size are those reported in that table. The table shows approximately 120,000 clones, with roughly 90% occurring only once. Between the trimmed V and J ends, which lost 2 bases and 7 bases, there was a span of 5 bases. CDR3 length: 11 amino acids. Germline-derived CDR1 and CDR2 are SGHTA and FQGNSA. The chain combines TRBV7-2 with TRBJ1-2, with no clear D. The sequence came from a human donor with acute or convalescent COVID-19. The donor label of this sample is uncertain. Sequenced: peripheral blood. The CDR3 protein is CASSLHSGYTF. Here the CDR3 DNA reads TGTGCCAGCAGCTTACACTCTGGCTACACCTTC.